This T cell receptor (beta chain) was obtained from a study of early T cells in non-severe SARS-CoV-2 infection (dated by TCRdb to the early 2020s). For context, the study as a whole: Because TCR sequencing was done on bulk RNA from unsorted whole blood, the alpha and beta chains could not be paired.

On the study overall, not on this receptor specifically: VDJdb matching was skewed toward anti-spike CD8 responses and likely underestimated virus-specific expansions, missing private and CD4 specificities.

The germline V gene specifies MNHEY as CDR1 and SVGEGT as CDR2. Reading from cysteine to phenylalanine, the CDR3 counts 16 amino acids. CDR3 DNA only is kept here, 48 bases in frame from base 1. Ends trimmed: V by 5 bases, J by 2 bases; bases unmatched to a gene: 7. As concerns this clonotype: The antigen it recognizes is unknown. Base-call qualities are not available, and no considerably larger clone is one nucleotide away.

This was a case-control study nested in a cohort of healthcare workers in London, UK, who had nasopharyngeal swab PCR tests and blood samples taken every week. Healthcare workers were recruited during the week of the UK lockdown, between 23 and 31 March 2020, and followed weekly for up to roughly 15 weeks. The library came from 5' RACE. Sequencing was carried out with a NextSeq 500. To correct for sequencing error and PCR bias, the TCR library protocol tagged individual cDNA molecules with unique molecular identifiers. Both TCR alpha and beta chains were sequenced, and tight co-correlation was observed between alpha and beta sequence abundances in each sample. The published analysis was carried out like this. V gene, J gene and CDR3 annotation of TCR sequences was performed with Decombinator V4. TCRs were defined as expanded if a significant change between any two time points was detected under a Poisson model with p below 0.0001. Abundances of TCRs were expressed as counts per million after normalisation to the total number of TCRs sequenced in each sample. TRAV1-2 paired with TRAJ12, TRAJ20 or TRAJ33 defined MAIT TCRs, while TRAV10 paired with TRAJ18 defined iNKT TCRs. VDJdb, accessed 1 November 2021, was searched for CMV, EBV and SARS-CoV-2 annotated TCRs, excluding TCRs annotated for multiple antigens. In TCRdb, the public reads were trimmed at Q25 with fastp and aligned with MiXCR, with productive beta chains retained. Records with the same CDR3 protein are collapsed into one entry carrying the most frequent genes and DNA. TCRdb, not the original authors, processed these V and J calls. The sample includes roughly 66,000 distinct CDR3 sequences, with roughly 9.1% observed a single time. The top ten constitute 3.2% of the sample.

The rearrangement combines TRBV6-2 or TRBV6-3 with TRBJ1-5; 9 central nucleotides agree with TRBD1. This sequence originates from an adult who was a healthcare worker with PCR-confirmed SARS-CoV-2 infection or an uninfected control (not recorded which). Sequenced sample: whole blood. This receptor has the CDR3 CASSPSDRGGNQPQHF. The DNA is as follows: TGTGCCAGCAGTCCATCGGACAGGGGTGGCAATCAGCCCCAGCATTTT.